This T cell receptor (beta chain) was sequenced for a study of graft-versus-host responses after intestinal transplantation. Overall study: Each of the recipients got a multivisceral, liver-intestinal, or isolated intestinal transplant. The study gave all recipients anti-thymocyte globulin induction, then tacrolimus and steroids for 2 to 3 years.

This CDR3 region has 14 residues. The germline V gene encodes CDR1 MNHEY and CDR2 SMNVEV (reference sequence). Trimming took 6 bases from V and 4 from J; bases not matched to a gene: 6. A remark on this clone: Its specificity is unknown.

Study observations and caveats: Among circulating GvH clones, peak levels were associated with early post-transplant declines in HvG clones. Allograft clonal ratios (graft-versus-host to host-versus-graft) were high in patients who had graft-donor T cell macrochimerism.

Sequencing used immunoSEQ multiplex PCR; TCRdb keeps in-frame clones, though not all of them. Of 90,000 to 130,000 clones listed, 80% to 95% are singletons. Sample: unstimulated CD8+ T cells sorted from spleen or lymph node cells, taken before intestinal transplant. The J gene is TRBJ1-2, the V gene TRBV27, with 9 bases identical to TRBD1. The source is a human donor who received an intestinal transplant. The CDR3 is CASRSGTGRYGYTF. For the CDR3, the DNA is TGTGCCAGCAGATCCGGGACAGGGCGCTATGGCTACACCTTC.